The source of this T cell receptor beta chain is a study of quantifying T cell responses using KT2 cells. Overall study context: RNA was reverse transcribed with TCR alpha and beta constant-region primers. Regarding the study as a whole: KT2 sequence counts showed saturation when very many KT2 cells were spiked in.

This clonotype was picked up a small number of times. Its antigen is still unknown. Unfractionated PBMC were spiked with known numbers of KT2 clone cells. A range of KT2-to-PBMC ratios was made using fixed PBMC numbers. Germline CDR1 and CDR2: SGHRS and YFSETQ. The V end was cut by 5 bases, the J end by 3 bases, with 8 bases between. This CDR3 spans 12 amino acids. An oligo carrying a UMI was ligated to the cDNA 3' end. First-round PCR used around 4 cycles and beta primers RC1.1 and RC1.2 covering TRBC1 and TRBC2. Separate processing of TCR alpha and beta chains began at the second PCR. Each CDR3 protein gets one entry after TCRdb re-called the UMI-ligation and nested PCR reads with MiXCR. The data contain 25,000 to 35,000 distinct CDR3 sequences, 7.3% of them singletons.

This clonotype originated in a human donor. The chain carries TRBV5-1 and TRBJ2-5; D is undetermined. The source material was PBMCs spiked with cells of the T cell clone KT2. This chain's CDR3 is CASRHTEETQYF. CDR3 coding DNA: TGCGCCAGCAGACACACCGAAGAGACCCAGTACTTC.